The 22 T cell receptor beta chains presented below share a single source sample, sequenced in a study of OX40 agonist ivuxolimab in advanced cancers. Only in-frame clones appear in the TCRdb table, and some are missing; sequencing was by immunoSEQ multiplex PCR. Of around 58,000 clones in the sample, roughly 86% were seen once. Here the sequenced sample was CD4+ or CD8+ T cells sorted from blood, taken in a trial of the OX40 agonist ivuxolimab. These receptor sequences come from an adult with an advanced solid tumor such as melanoma, head and neck, liver or kidney cancer.

CDR3 amino acids: CASSHRLVSYEQYF. The CDR3 DNA is TGTGCCAGCTCCCACCGACTAGTTTCCTACGAGCAGTACTTC. V and J are TRBV28 and TRBJ2-7; a possible D gene is TRBD2 (6 bases). CDR1 is MDHEN and CDR2 is SYDVKM in the germline V gene. This CDR3 spans 14 amino acids. V gave up 8 bases and J gave up 1 base, with 15 bases separating them.

The chain recombines TRBV11-1 with TRBJ1-1; no reliable D call. This CDR3 contains 17 residues. V lost 0 bases and J lost 0, with 14 bases in between. Germline V gene data show CDR1 as SGHAT and CDR2 as FQDESV (reference sequence). The CDR3 bases are TGTGCCAGCAGCTTAGCGAGGAGGAGCGAGATGAACACTGAAGCTTTCTTT. Translating it yields CASSLARRSEMNTEAFF. The whole variable domain, remainder taken from reference TRBV11-1 and TRBJ1-1, is EAEVAQSPRYKITEKSQAVAFWCDPISGHATLYWYRQILGQGPELLVQFQDESVVDDSQLPKDRFSAERLKGVDSTLKIQPAELGDSAMYLCASSLARRSEMNTEAFFGQGTRLTVV.

The J gene is TRBJ2-1, the V gene TRBV28; D could derive from TRBD1 or TRBD2 (5 bases each). Germline assignment: CDR1 MDHEN and CDR2 SYDVKM. This CDR3 spans 16 amino acids. The V and J ends lost 10 bases and 8 bases respectively, with 27 bases between them. CDR3 sequence reads: CATGSTEEFLGDEQFF. CDR3 DNA sequence: TGTGCCACAGGAAGTACGGAGGAATTCTTAGGGGATGAGCAGTTCTTC.

The V gene is TRBV6-5, the J gene TRBJ1-5; the D is unclear. The CDR3 runs to 15 residues. The germline gives CDR1 MNHEY, CDR2 SVGAGI. V lost 8 bases and J 1 base, leaving 15 bases between the germline ends. CDR3 sequence: CASRGRFASNQPQHF. In DNA form, the CDR3 reads TGTGCCAGCCGAGGGAGATTCGCGAGCAATCAGCCCCAGCATTTT.

This clone was observed a single time. This chain joins TRBV7-3 and TRBJ2-2; the match to TRBD1 covers 8 bases. Trimming took 4 bases from V and 7 from J; bases not matched to a gene: 5. Germline V CDR1 and CDR2: SGHTA, FQGTGA. CDR3 length: 14 residues. The CDR3 spells CASSSSGGSGELFF. Written as DNA, the CDR3 is TGTGCCAGCAGCTCTTCAGGGGGCAGCGGGGAGCTGTTTTTT.

The chain employs TRBV27 and TRBJ2-1; 9 positions agree with TRBD2. V lost 4 bases to trimming and J lost 8 bases; unmatched junction nucleotides: 12. The CDR3 extends over 16 amino acids. Germline V gene lookup returns CDR1 MNHEY and CDR2 SMNVEV (reference sequence). The DNA for the CDR3 is TGTGCCAGCAGTTCTCCGATGCGGGGGGGCTCCGATGAGCAGTTCTTC. Its protein is CASSSPMRGGSDEQFF.

The V call is TRBV2, the J call TRBJ2-7; TRBD1 might be the D (5 bases). The V gene lost 3 bases and the J gene lost 7 bases, with 16 bases spanning the gap. This CDR3 has 14 residues. Per the germline V gene, CDR1 is SNHLY and CDR2 is FYNNEI. The CDR3 nucleotides read TGTGCCAGCAGTGATTTCGGCAGGGTGGGAGAGCAGTACTTC. As protein: CASSDFGRVGEQYF.

V usage is TRBV28 and J usage is TRBJ2-7; a weak D match, TRBD1 (6 bases). Germline V gene sequence: CDR1 MDHEN, CDR2 SYDVKM. The V and J ends lost 3 bases and 5 bases respectively, with 23 bases between them. The CDR3 loop spans 17 amino acids. The CDR3 DNA sequence: TGTGCCAGCAGTTTCCGGCTCTCGACAGGCGCCTATAACGAGCAGTACTTC. Its protein product is CASSFRLSTGAYNEQYF.

The CDR3 is CASSQGTARDEQYF. DNA for the CDR3: TGTGCCAGCAGCCAAGGGACGGCCCGGGACGAGCAGTACTTC. This sequence joins TRBV9 and TRBJ2-7; D possibly matches TRBD1 or TRBD2 (5 bases each). Per germline, CDR1 SGDLS and CDR2 YYNGEE. The CDR3 extends over 14 amino acids. V was pared by 4 bases and J by 5 bases, with 16 bases between.

The V call is TRBV5-5, the J call TRBJ1-5; D is perhaps TRBD1 (5 bases). The germline V gene has CDR1 SGHKS and CDR2 YYEKEE (reference sequence). V was clipped by 0 bases and J by 5 bases, with 12 bases between them. The CDR3 is made up of 15 amino acids. DNA of the CDR3: TGTGCCAGCAGCTTGGAGGACACCCCTGATCAGCCCCAGCATTTT. Its translation is CASSLEDTPDQPQHF.

The V and J genes are TRBV9 and TRBJ1-1; D is possibly TRBD1 (6 bases). CDR3 length equals 16 residues. Between the trimmed V and J ends, which lost 0 bases and 4 bases, there was a span of 16 bases. The V gene's germline CDR1 is SGDLS and CDR2 YYNGEE. The chain's CDR3 is CASSVGGPGLITEAFF. CDR3 in DNA: TGTGCCAGCAGCGTAGGGGGGCCGGGCTTGATCACTGAAGCTTTCTTT. The full variable domain, in which reference TRBV9 and TRBJ1-1 provide the parts outside the CDR3, is DSGVTQTPKHLITATGQRVTLRCSPRSGDLSVYWYQQSLDQGLQFLIQYYNGEERAKGNILERFSAQQFPDLHSELNLSSLELGDSALYFCASSVGGPGLITEAFFGQGTRLTVV.

The chain is built from TRBV28 and TRBJ1-4; perhaps TRBD1 as D (5 bases). V lost 4 bases and J lost 8, with 20 bases in between. Germline loops: CDR1 MDHEN, CDR2 SYDVKM. The CDR3 runs to 16 residues. In DNA form, the CDR3 reads TGTGCCAGCAGTTCCTTGGGCCCCCGCGGGGCGGAAAAACTGTTTTTT. It specifies CASSSLGPRGAEKLFF. The full variable domain, rest sourced from reference TRBV28 and TRBJ1-4, is DVKVTQSSRYLVKRTGEKVFLECVQDMDHENMFWYRQDPGLGLRLIYFSYDVKMKEKGDIPEGYSVSREKKERFSLILESASTNQTSMYLCASSSLGPRGAEKLFFGSGTQLSVL.

The CDR3 DNA is TGTGCCAGCAGCTTTCAACCCGGGGCGGCAGCTTTCTTT. Translation gives CASSFQPGAAAFF. J is TRBJ1-1 and V is TRBV7-3; D possibly corresponds to TRBD1 (5 bases). The V end lost 3 bases, the J end lost 10 bases, and 15 bases lay between the germline ends. Germline CDR1 reads SGHTA; CDR2 reads FQGTGA. CDR3 length equals 13 residues.

This chain uses TRBV9 with TRBJ1-5; tentative D call: TRBD1 (6 bases). This CDR3 has 15 residues. V gave up 3 bases and J gave up 1 base, with 11 bases separating them. The V gene's germline CDR1 is SGDLS and CDR2 YYNGEE. The CDR3 is CASSGGGTSNQPQHF. DNA for the CDR3: TGTGCCAGCAGCGGAGGGGGAACAAGCAATCAGCCCCAGCATTTT.

The chain is built from TRBV5-1 and TRBJ2-1; no clear D. Germline loops: CDR1 SGHRS, CDR2 YFSETQ. This CDR3 has 14 residues. The V gene lost 0 bases and the J gene lost 10 bases, with 14 bases spanning the gap. The CDR3 DNA follows: TGCGCCAGCAGCTTGGAGCCTAGTTACGACGAGCAGTTCTTC. Translation: CASSLEPSYDEQFF.

The V gene is TRBV7-3, the J gene TRBJ2-5; possibly TRBD1 or TRBD2 for D (5 bases each). The CDR3 extends over 15 amino acids. V was pared by 0 bases and J by 1 base, with 9 bases between. Germline lookup yields CDR1 SGHTA and CDR2 FQGTGA. The DNA for the CDR3 is TGTGCCAGCAGCTTAACGAGGGGTACCCAAGAGACCCAGTACTTC. Translation gives CASSLTRGTQETQYF.

The rearrangement links TRBV14 to TRBJ1-2; D is possibly TRBD1 (5 bases). Germline V gene data show CDR1 as SGHDN and CDR2 as FVKESK. The germline V and J ends were trimmed by 3 bases and 0 bases, with 11 bases remaining between them. The CDR3 is 15 amino acids. The CDR3 DNA sequence: TGTGCCAGCAGCCACCACCCGACAGCTAACTATGGCTACACCTTC. This gives the protein CASSHHPTANYGYTF.

This chain connects TRBV7-9 to TRBJ2-7; TRBD2 matches at 8 bases. This CDR3 has 15 residues. Germline V CDR1 and CDR2: SEHNR, FQNEAQ (reference sequence). The J segment lost 4 bases and the V segment lost 7 bases, leaving 12 bases of the junction unmatched. The CDR3 DNA is TGTGCCAGCATCCCCGGCGGGGGGTCATATTACGAGCAGTACTTC. Translation gives CASIPGGGSYYEQYF. The full variable domain, completed using reference TRBV7-9 and TRBJ2-7, is DTGVSQNPRHKITKRGQNVTFRCDPISEHNRLYWYRQTLGQGPEFLTYFQNEAQLEKSRLLSDRFSAERPKGSFSTLEIQRTEQGDSAMYLCASIPGGGSYYEQYFGPGTRLTVT.

The V call is TRBV4-3, the J call TRBJ1-1; no clear D. Trimming pared 1 base from V and 2 bases from J, leaving 8 bases between. The CDR3 length is 14 residues. The V gene's germline CDR1 is LGHNA and CDR2 YSLEER. Written as DNA, the CDR3 is TGCGCCAGCAGCCAAGTCCTAGGTAACACTGAAGCTTTCTTT. The encoded protein is CASSQVLGNTEAFF.

Concerning this clone: No conserved phenylalanine or tryptophan is present at the end of the CDR3, so a read error is the likely explanation. V gene TRBV11-2 combines with J gene TRBJ1-6, with D possibly matching TRBD1 (5 bases). The CDR3 is 13 residues long. V lost 0 bases, J lost 13 bases, and 10 bases lay in between. Per germline, CDR1 SGHAT and CDR2 FQNNGV. The DNA of the CDR3 is TGTGCCAGCAGCTTAGATTATGGGGCGCCCCTCCACCTT. Translated, it gives CASSLDYGAPLHL.

This chain uses TRBV4-3 with TRBJ2-3; 7 nucleotides line up with TRBD1. Germline assignment: CDR1 LGHNA and CDR2 YSLEER. The CDR3 is 16 amino acids. V shed 6 bases and J 6 bases; nucleotides not matched to a gene: 15. This chain's CDR3 is CASSQRLQGEPDTQYF. The CDR3 DNA sequence: TGCGCCAGCAGTCAAAGATTGCAGGGGGAACCGGATACGCAGTATTTT.

The V gene is TRBV11-2, the J gene TRBJ1-1; weak D call: TRBD1 (6 bases). Germline CDR1 and CDR2: SGHAT and FQNNGV. The CDR3 sequence is 15 residues long. The V end was cut by 2 bases, the J end by 5 bases, with 15 bases between. The CDR3 region has the DNA TGTGCCAGCAGCTTATATACAGGGAGGGGAACTGAAGCTTTCTTT. It translates to CASSLYTGRGTEAFF.